The 15 T cell receptor beta chains in this list originate from one sample, sequenced in a study of blood T cells in healthy people across ages. Combining a sample-barcoded 5' primer with a J-beta primer mix, a second PCR ran for about 6 to 12 cycles. TCRdb reprocessed the 5' RACE reads with MiXCR, giving one entry per CDR3 protein. Counted here are 700,000 to 1,000,000 distinct CDR3 sequences, roughly 44% occurring once; the ten biggest clones make up around 21%. Input material: blood. These receptors came from a man in his 60s in good health.

The rearrangement links TRBV10-3 to TRBJ2-6, with D possibly called TRBD1 or TRBD2 (7 bases each). Trimming removed 6 bases from V and 2 bases from J, with 14 bases in between. The CDR3 has 16 amino acids. Germline CDR1 reads ENHRY; CDR2 reads SYGVKD. The CDR3 sequence is CAIRSQGGPGANVLTF. The DNA for the CDR3 is TGTGCCATCAGATCTCAGGGGGGGCCTGGGGCCAACGTCCTGACTTTC.

V usage is TRBV20-1 and J usage is TRBJ2-2; perhaps TRBD1 as D (5 bases). V was cut by 4 bases and J by 7 bases, with 13 bases left in between. Germline values: CDR1 DFQATT, CDR2 SNEGSKA (reference sequence). This CDR3 spans 13 amino acids. This chain's CDR3 is CSATKDSGGELFF. Written as DNA, the CDR3 is TGCAGTGCTACCAAAGACAGTGGCGGGGAGCTGTTTTTT.

This clonotype was counted a few times. This chain uses TRBV7-9 with TRBJ2-7, with D maybe TRBD2 (5 bases). Germline assignment: CDR1 SEHNR and CDR2 FQNEAQ (reference sequence). Trimming pared 5 bases from V and 3 bases from J, leaving 17 bases between. The CDR3 consists of 15 residues. The CDR3 DNA sequence: TGTGCCAGCAGCGCGGGCCAAATTCCTGTCTACGAGCAGTACTTC. Translated, it gives CASSAGQIPVYEQYF.

This clonotype was counted only a few times. CDR3 sequence (DNA): TGCAGTGCTAGGTGGGAGTCCTACGAGCAGTACTTC. Amino acids: CSARWESYEQYF. The chain joins TRBV20-1 to TRBJ2-7, with a possible D match to TRBD2 (5 bases). The CDR3 is 12 residues long. The V gene's germline CDR1 is DFQATT and CDR2 SNEGSKA (reference sequence). V was shortened by 3 bases and J by 1 base, with 7 bases between the two germline ends.

This clonotype came up a few times. The chain recombines TRBV6-1 with TRBJ2-1; D is possibly TRBD1 or TRBD2 (6 bases each). Germline V gives CDR1 MNHNS, CDR2 SASEGT. The CDR3 has 15 residues. V lost 8 bases, J lost 5 bases, and 19 bases lay in between. CDR3 nucleotides: TGTGCCAGCGGACTGGGGGGCGCTTCGAACAATGAGCAGTTCTTC. This encodes CASGLGGASNNEQFF.

The gene calls are TRBV10-2 and TRBJ2-7; D perhaps matches TRBD2 (6 bases). The J call may be wrong; the DNA end is better matched by TRBJ2-5. Germline V gene lookup returns CDR1 WSHSY and CDR2 SAAADI. The CDR3 runs to 13 residues. The CDR3: CASRGLVEETQYF. The CDR3 nucleotides are TGCGCCAGCAGGGGACTGGTGGAAGAGACCCAGTACTTC.

This sequence joins TRBV6-5 and TRBJ2-2, with D tentatively TRBD1 (6 bases). Trimming pared 5 bases from V and 0 bases from J, leaving 10 bases between. Germline V gene lookup returns CDR1 MNHEY and CDR2 SVGAGI. The CDR3 loop spans 15 amino acids. The CDR3 region has the DNA TGTGCCAGCAGTATCAGGGGCGCGAACACCGGGGAGCTGTTTTTT. This codes for CASSIRGANTGELFF.

The chain carries TRBV29-1 and TRBJ2-3; D is possibly TRBD2 (7 bases). The CDR3 is 15 residues long. Germline values: CDR1 SQVTM, CDR2 ANQGSEA. Trimming took off 8 bases at V and 1 base at J, with 19 bases between the two ends. The CDR3 spells CSTAGAGRGTDTQYF. Here the CDR3 DNA reads TGCAGCACTGCAGGGGCAGGGAGGGGCACAGATACGCAGTATTTT.

V is TRBV2 and J is TRBJ2-4; no clear D. Trimming left V 5 bases short and J 9 bases short, with 17 bases between. Germline V gives CDR1 SNHLY, CDR2 FYNNEI. The CDR3 has 14 amino acids. The CDR3 DNA follows: TGTGCCAGCAGTCTCACCGGAGCCGCTCCCATTCAGTACTTC. Translated: CASSLTGAAPIQYF. Together with reference TRBV2 and TRBJ2-4, the CDR3 gives the full variable domain: EPEVTQTPSHQVTQMGQEVILRCVPISNHLYFYWYRQILGQKVEFLVSFYNNEISEKSEIFDDQFSVERPDGSNFTLKIRSTKLEDSAMYFCASSLTGAAPIQYFGAGTRLSVL.

This clonotype came up a few times. This rearrangement joins TRBV20-1 to TRBJ1-1; unclear D gene. Trimming took 3 bases from V and 4 from J, leaving 21 bases between them. The CDR3 spans 16 residues. The germline gives CDR1 DFQATT, CDR2 SNEGSKA (reference sequence). The CDR3 reads CSASGVGWARSTEAFF. In DNA form, the CDR3 reads TGCAGTGCTAGTGGAGTCGGCTGGGCTCGGTCCACTGAAGCTTTCTTT.

This clonotype showed up just a few times. The chain combines TRBV7-9 with TRBJ1-2; 7 positions match TRBD1. The CDR3 totals 14 residues. V lost 1 base to trimming and J lost 4 bases; unmatched junction nucleotides: 3. From germline, CDR1 is SEHNR and CDR2 FQNEAQ (reference sequence). The chain's CDR3 is CASSLEGAAYGYTF. The CDR3 DNA is TGTGCCAGCAGCTTAGAGGGGGCGGCCTATGGCTACACCTTC.

The V call is TRBV9, the J call TRBJ2-7; the match to TRBD1 covers 7 bases. The CDR3 extends over 15 amino acids. V was pared by 4 bases and J by 3 bases, with 10 bases of the junction left unmatched. Germline assignment: CDR1 SGDLS and CDR2 YYNGEE. CDR3 region: CASSKTDRVIYEQYF. For the CDR3, the DNA is TGTGCCAGCAGCAAGACTGACAGGGTAATCTACGAGCAGTACTTC.

The chain uses TRBV20-1 and TRBJ2-4, with TRBD1 matching 10 bases. TRBJ2-7 explains the end of the DNA better; the J call may be wrong. This CDR3 comprises 13 residues. Germline CDR1 is DFQATT and CDR2 is SNEGSKA (reference sequence). The DNA of the CDR3 is TGCAGTGCTCCTCGGACAGGGGGGTACGAGCAGTACTTC. It yields the protein CSAPRTGGYEQYF.

The chain uses TRBV4-3 and TRBJ2-1; D remains unclear. This CDR3 spans 13 amino acids. Germline V lookup: CDR1 LGHNA, CDR2 YSLEER. Trimming pared 3 bases from V and 3 bases from J, leaving 6 bases between. CDR3 residues: CASSQHGYNEQFF. In nucleotides, the CDR3 is TGCGCCAGCAGCCAGCACGGCTACAATGAGCAGTTCTTC.

The chain is built from TRBV28 and TRBJ2-6; 12 nucleotides match TRBD1. This CDR3 contains 17 residues. The ends lost 5 bases at V and 4 bases at J; junction bases unmatched: 6. The germline gives CDR1 MDHEN, CDR2 SYDVKM. The CDR3 coding sequence is TGTGCCAGCAGTAGGGACAGGGGGCGCTCCGGGGCCAACGTCCTGACTTTC. The encoded protein is CASSRDRGRSGANVLTF.